This entry features one TCR beta chain sequence. Its target antigen remains unknown. No clone much larger than this one lies a single base away; base qualities are absent. What this sample's time point label stands for: week 35, safety follow-up. Every vaccine dose consisted of 300 ug of a 20-mer mutant IDH1 peptide in Montanide, administered subcutaneously together with topical imiquimod. Patients received eight vaccinations in weeks 1, 3, 5, 7, 11, 15, 19 and 23, corresponding to visits V03 through V10. Newly diagnosed WHO grade 3 or 4 IDH1-mutant astrocytomas showing loss of nuclear ATRX were present in the donors. The samples were drawn from NOA16, a multicentre, single-arm, open-label phase I trial in Germany that tested a mutant IDH1 peptide vaccine in humans for the first time. The DNeasy Blood and Tissue Kit was used to extract genomic DNA from EDTA blood for TCRB sequencing. The library was produced with the immunoSEQ multiplex PCR assay. Rearranged TCR beta chain sequences were amplified with the hsTCRB Kit following the manufacturer's protocol. An Illumina MiSeq was used to sequence the TCRB libraries. The authors' analysis ran thus. Demultiplexing, trimming and gene mapping were performed with the kit vendor's proprietary platform. TCRdb carries this immuneACCESS record with in-frame sequences only. Its versions omit some clonotypes, under half of them owing to an unresolved V gene in the studies checked, with the rest unexplained. V, J and clone size reflect that table, while D and trimming were determined from the DNA. The sample profile shows roughly 69,000 clones; around nine tenths of them were found once. The ten largest make up roughly 2% of the sample.

This sample is part of a study of a mutant IDH1 vaccine in newly diagnosed glioma (dated by TCRdb to the early 2020s). Describing the broader study: In the chemotherapy-containing groups, vaccination started alongside temozolomide cycles, whereas in patients who had radiotherapy alone it started 4-6 weeks after radiotherapy. Of the 25 to 40 treated patients, roughly 60% were male and approximately 38% were female, and the mean age was roughly 38 years. Before enrollment, most patients had been given radiochemotherapy with temozolomide as standard therapy, while the rest had received either radiotherapy alone or temozolomide alone. Visit V12 was the week-35 safety follow-up and visit V13 was the week-47 end of study. Peripheral blood was collected at six visits: V03 (baseline), V05, V07, V10, V12 and V13. For exploratory analyses, longitudinal TCRB deep sequencing was carried out in some 25 treated patients wherever samples were available. Study-wide findings and limitations: Pseudoprogression appeared unrelated to alterations in the top peripheral T cell clonotypes detected by TCRB sequencing. Vaccine-induced immune responses across multiple MHC alleles were detected in approximately 94% of patients. PBMC samples for TCRB deep sequencing were selected based on availability. The authors noted that analyses of patient blood samples could not be reproduced because of sample limitations.

Cut back by 3 bases and 3 bases, the V and J ends lie 12 bases apart. The CDR3 sequence holds 14 residues, the cysteine and phenylalanine included. CDR3 DNA is the only sequence kept; it has 42 bases, read in frame from the first base. CDR1 and CDR2 are drawn from the germline V gene: SGHRS, YFSETQ. In this chain, TRBV5-1 is recombined with TRBJ1-1; no D segment can be confidently identified. The source material was PBMCs, sampled from a glioma patient whose treatment included an IDH1 peptide vaccine. This receptor was obtained from a man aged 30 to 45 with glioma. The nucleotide sequence is TGCGCCAGCAGCTCTCAAGGGTGGGACACTGAAGCTTTCTTT. The resulting protein is CASSSQGWDTEAFF.